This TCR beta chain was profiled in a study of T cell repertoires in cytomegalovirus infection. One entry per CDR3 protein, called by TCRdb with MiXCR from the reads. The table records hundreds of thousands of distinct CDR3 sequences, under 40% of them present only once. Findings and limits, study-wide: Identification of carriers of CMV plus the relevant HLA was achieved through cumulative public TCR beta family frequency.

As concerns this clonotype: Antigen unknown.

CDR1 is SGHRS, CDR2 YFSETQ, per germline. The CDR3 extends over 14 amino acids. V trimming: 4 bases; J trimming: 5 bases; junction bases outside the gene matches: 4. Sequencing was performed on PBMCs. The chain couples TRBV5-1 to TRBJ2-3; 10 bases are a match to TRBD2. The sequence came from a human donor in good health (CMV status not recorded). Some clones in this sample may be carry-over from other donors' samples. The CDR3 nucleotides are TGCGCCAGCAGCATGGGACTAGCGATAGATACGCAGTATTTT. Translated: CASSMGLAIDTQYF.